Sequencing of this T cell receptor (beta chain) was carried out in a study of post-analysis software for immune sequencing data. Study-wide findings and caveats: Normalized Chao1 diversity was significantly lower in multiple sclerosis patients than in controls. By F measure, samples from a shared preparation batch strongly co-clustered. About five TRBV segments appeared more often in patients than in controls, and TRBV5-6, TRBV5-1 and TRBV20-1 were among these.

The authors incorporated unique molecular identifiers into the TCR beta cDNA libraries. The source material, roughly 0.85 to 10 million T cells, gave rise to 510,000 or so cDNA molecules. From the PCR reads, TCRdb called clonotypes with MiXCR, one entry per CDR3 protein. The repertoire holds hundreds of thousands of distinct CDR3 sequences, with about 32% as singletons. The germline V gene has CDR1 MNHNY and CDR2 SVGAGI (reference sequence). The CDR3 spans 14 residues. V lost 1 base and J 5 bases, leaving 11 bases between the germline ends. This clonotype was counted a single time. Its antigen is as yet unknown.

V is TRBV6-6 and J is TRBJ1-1, with a tentative D call TRBD1 (6 bases). The TCR originated in a girl under 18 with multiple sclerosis. The sample comprised blood. CDR3 in amino acids: CASSYYRDGTEAFF. The CDR3 DNA is TGTGCCAGCAGTTACTACAGGGACGGAACTGAAGCTTTCTTT.